Below are 21 T cell receptor beta chains sequenced from a single sample in a study of tumor and adjacent non-tumor tissue in lung cancer. No cell sorting was done before RNA was extracted from the tissue. TCRbeta libraries were built with three rounds of nested PCR, modified from ARM-PCR. TCRdb independently ran MiXCR on the multiplex PCR reads; one entry per CDR3 protein. The profile shows about 76,000 distinct CDR3 sequences, approximately 68% of them singletons. Sequences were obtained from lung tumor tissue. The receptors were sampled from a woman in her 70s with non-small cell lung cancer.

This clonotype has a single count. Being one base from a much bigger clone, this may be a read error. The chain joins TRBV30 to TRBJ1-5; 7 nucleotides align to TRBD1. CDR3 length: 13 amino acids. Per germline, CDR1 GTSNPN and CDR2 SVGIG (reference sequence). The CDR3, as DNA: TGTGTCTGGAGTGTAGGGGGCGGTCAGCCCCAGCATTTT. Its translation: CVWSVGGGQPQHF.

V gene TRBV5-1 combines with J gene TRBJ2-3; D is possibly TRBD2 (6 bases). Germline-derived CDR1 and CDR2 are SGHRS and YFSETQ. Deletions cut 8 bases from V and 3 bases from J, with 22 bases between. CDR3 length: 16 amino acids. CDR3 amino acids: CASTSLPSESTDTQYF. The CDR3 DNA sequence: TGCGCCAGTACCTCTCTTCCTAGCGAGTCGACAGATACGCAGTATTTT.

Note on this clonotype: At one boundary the junction diverges from the germline segment, which might be a read error. The rearrangement uses TRBV4-1 and TRBJ2-2, with a weak D call TRBD2 (5 bases). This CDR3 is built from 14 residues. Germline-derived CDR1 and CDR2 are MGHRA and YSYEKL. DNA for the CDR3: TGCGCCAGCAGCCAACGGACTTCCACCGGGGAACTGTTTTTT. This gives the protein CASSQRTSTGELFF.

In its sample, this clonotype ranks as medium-sized. The rearrangement joins TRBV6-5 to TRBJ2-7; D gene ambiguous. This CDR3 contains 15 residues. Germline V gene data show CDR1 as MNHEY and CDR2 as SVGAGI. The V and J ends lost 0 bases and 5 bases respectively, with 14 bases between them. In DNA form, the CDR3 reads TGTGCCAGCAGTTACTCGGTCCACCAGATCCACGAGCAGTACTTC. Protein product: CASSYSVHQIHEQYF.

The chain has TRBV11-3 and TRBJ2-2, with 10 bases fitting TRBD2. From germline, CDR1 is SGHNT and CDR2 YENEEA. Germline trimming cut 1 base from V and 9 bases from J; bases unmatched to any gene: 14. CDR3 length equals 18 residues. Here the CDR3 reads CASSLGGPGLAKTWELFF. The DNA for the CDR3 is TGTGCCAGCAGCTTAGGGGGACCGGGACTAGCGAAGACCTGGGAGCTGTTTTTT.

Points on this clonotype: The junction and the germline gene differ at one end; a read error may be behind it. V gene TRBV12-3 or TRBV12-4 combines with J gene TRBJ1-6; unclear D gene. The CDR3 totals 15 residues. CDR3 loop: CAISLSAQANSPLHF. The CDR3 nucleotides read TGTGCCATCAGTCTTAGTGCCCAGGCGAATTCACCCCTCCACTTT.

Note on this clonotype: The junction shows a germline mismatch at one end, possibly a read error. The V and J genes are TRBV24-1 and TRBJ1-5, with TRBD1 identical over 7 bases. The CDR3 consists of 17 residues. The germline V gene encodes CDR1 KGHDR and CDR2 SFDVKD. The CDR3 region has the DNA TGTGCCACCAGTGACTCCGGACAGGACGGGAGCAGTCAGCCCCAGCATTTT. This encodes CATSDSGQDGSSQPQHF.

This sequence joins TRBV29-1 and TRBJ2-7, with 7 bases matching TRBD1. The CDR3 is made up of 13 amino acids. Germline CDR1 and CDR2: SQVTM and ANQGSEA. The CDR3 DNA sequence: TGCAGTTTTGGGGACAGCACCCCCTACGAGCAGTACTTC. Translation gives CSFGDSTPYEQYF.

Comment on this clonotype: An end of the junction differs from the germline gene, which may be a read error. CDR3 amino acids: CASNVAGGPGTGELFF. The CDR3 DNA reads TGTGCCAGCAATGTAGCGGGAGGGCCAGGCACAGGGGAGCTATTTTTT. This chain connects TRBV11-3 to TRBJ2-2; 11 nucleotides agree with TRBD2. The CDR3 has 16 residues. Germline values: CDR1 SGHNT, CDR2 YENEEA.

Only a few counts were recorded for this clonotype. A much larger clone lies a single base off, so this may be a read error. The chain combines TRBV28 with TRBJ1-2, with 9 bases identical to TRBD1. The V gene end was trimmed by 1 base and the J gene end by 8 bases; junction bases not matched to a gene: 11. This CDR3 is built from 16 residues. Germline V gene lookup returns CDR1 MDHEN and CDR2 SYDVKM. CDR3 protein: CASSLSRTGVVRGYTF. The DNA of the CDR3 is TGTGCCAGCAGTTTATCCAGGACAGGGGTGGTGCGAGGCTACACCTTC.

Regarding this clonotype: Germline and junction disagree at one end, which may indicate a read error. This chain uses TRBV11-2 with TRBJ2-1; either TRBD1 or TRBD2 may supply D (5 bases each). Germline assignment: CDR1 SGHAT and CDR2 FQNNGV. This CDR3 has 14 amino acids. CDR3 protein: CASSPSRGYSEQFF. The CDR3 DNA reads TGTGCCAGCAGCCCCTCGAGGGGCTACAGTGAGCAGTTCTTC. The full variable domain, with the rest looked up from reference TRBV11-2 and TRBJ2-1, is EAGVAQSPRYKIIEKRQSVAFWCNPISGHATLYWYQQILGQGPKLLIQFQNNGVVDDSQLPKDRFSAERLKGVDSTLKIQPAKLEDSAVYLCASSPSRGYSEQFFGPGTRLTVL.

The chain employs TRBV7-2 and TRBJ2-7, with a possible D match to TRBD1 (6 bases). The CDR3 extends over 14 amino acids. Between the trimmed V and J ends, which lost 7 bases and 2 bases, there was a span of 15 bases. Germline CDR1 SGHTA, CDR2 FQGNSA. CDR3 residues: CASTIGQRAYEQYF. CDR3 nucleotides: TGTGCCAGCACGATCGGACAGAGGGCCTACGAGCAGTACTTC. Using reference TRBV7-2 and TRBJ2-7 for the parts outside the CDR3, the full variable domain is GAGVSQSPSNKVTEKGKDVELRCDPISGHTALYWYRQSLGQGLEFLIYFQGNSAPDKSGLPSDRFSAERTGGSVSTLTIQRTQQEDSAVYLCASTIGQRAYEQYFGPGTRLTVT.

The J gene is TRBJ1-1, the V gene TRBV7-9, with D maybe TRBD1 (5 bases). V lost 9 bases to trimming and J lost 6 bases, with 26 bases between them. This CDR3 has 16 amino acids. Germline CDR1 and CDR2: SEHNR and FQNEAQ (reference sequence). Here the CDR3 DNA reads TGTGCCAGAAGCCCTCGGACAAACGTGGGGGGAGCTGAAGCTTTCTTT. Residues: CARSPRTNVGGAEAFF.

This sequence joins TRBV6-5 and TRBJ2-1; 7 bases are a match to TRBD1. The CDR3 totals 13 residues. V dropped 6 bases and J dropped 10; count of bases not matched to a gene: 9. The germline CDR1 and CDR2 sequences are MNHEY and SVGAGI. The CDR3 DNA follows: TGTGCCAGCAGACCACTAGGGGGCAGGGAGCAGTTCTTC. Translation: CASRPLGGREQFF.

Details on this clonotype: At one end the junction does not follow the germline gene, possibly because of a read error. The chain links TRBV20-1 to TRBJ2-7, with TRBD1 matching 7 bases. The CDR3 extends over 13 amino acids. Germline V gene data show CDR1 as DFQATT and CDR2 as SNEGSKA (reference sequence). This chain's CDR3 is CSAHRGGSYEKYF. In DNA form, the CDR3 reads TGCAGTGCTCACAGGGGTGGGTCCTACGAGAAGTACTTC.

Comments on this clonotype: This could be a read error, since a much larger clone is one nucleotide away. This chain links TRBV30 with TRBJ2-1, with D unclear. Germline V gene lookup returns CDR1 GTSNPN and CDR2 SVGIG (reference sequence). The V and J ends lost 0 bases and 1 base respectively, with 13 bases between them. This CDR3 comprises 16 residues. CDR3 protein: CAWSVFGHGSYNEQFF. Written as DNA, the CDR3 is TGTGCCTGGAGTGTTTTTGGGCATGGGTCCTACAATGAGCAGTTCTTC.

Only a few counts were recorded for this clonotype. The gene calls are TRBV23-1 and TRBJ1-1; no reliable D call. TRBV23-1 is annotated as an ORF whose role is uncertain. This CDR3 has 11 residues. Trimming took off 7 bases at V and 5 bases at J, with 8 bases between the two ends. CDR3 DNA: TGCGCCAGCACCCCGGGGACTGAAGCTTTCTTT. Translating it yields CASTPGTEAFF.

This clonotype was seen just once. One end of the junction is discordant with germline, which a read error may explain. This chain uses TRBV6-5 with TRBJ2-5, with TRBD2 matching 7 bases. The length of the CDR3 is 16 residues. Per germline, CDR1 MNHEY and CDR2 SVGAGI. CDR3 loop: CPSNYSLGEGEETQYF. For the CDR3, the DNA is TGTCCCAGCAATTACTCGCTTGGGGAGGGAGAAGAGACCCAGTACTTC.

This clonotype was seen repeatedly, ten times or more. The chain has TRBV10-1 and TRBJ2-3; perhaps TRBD1 as D (6 bases). Trimming left V 4 bases short and J 2 bases short, with 13 bases between. Germline V gives CDR1 WNHNN, CDR2 SYGVQD (reference sequence). There are 15 residues in the CDR3. CDR3 sequence: CASSGSQGITDTQYF. In DNA, the CDR3 is TGCGCCAGCAGTGGCTCGCAGGGGATCACAGATACGCAGTATTTT.

This chain connects TRBV24-1 to TRBJ1-5; D remains unclear. The closer fit of TRBJ2-3 to the DNA end suggests the J call may be wrong. The CDR3 consists of 14 residues. Germline values: CDR1 KGHDR, CDR2 SFDVKD. CDR3 loop: CATSDSTENQPQYF. CDR3 coding DNA: TGTGCCACCAGTGATTCTACAGAGAATCAGCCCCAGTATTTT.

As to this clonotype: At one of its ends the junction is not consistent with the germline gene, which may arise from a read error. This sequence joins TRBV29-1 and TRBJ2-5; D perhaps matches TRBD2 (5 bases). This CDR3 is built from 13 residues. Germline loops: CDR1 SQVTM, CDR2 ANQGSEA. CDR3 sequence (DNA): TGCAGCGTTGAGCTACTGGCAAGGGAGAGCCAGTACTTC. It is translated as CSVELLARESQYF.